These 22 T cell receptor beta chains were all obtained from the same sample, sequenced in a study of blood T cell repertoires in COVID-19. Method: immunoSEQ multiplex PCR; TCRdb's copy keeps in-frame clones and lacks some. The repertoire has about 190,000 clones, 75% to 90% of them found once; the top ten carry 6.9%. Specimen: peripheral blood. The receptors come from a man between 60 and 70 years old with acute or convalescent COVID-19.

The rearrangement joins TRBV6-5 to TRBJ1-2; 7 bases are shared with TRBD1. Losses at the gene ends were 5 bases for V and 3 bases for J; bases not matched to a gene: 6. CDR3 length: 14 amino acids. CDR1 and CDR2 (germline): MNHEY, SVGAGI. The DNA of the CDR3 is TGTGCCAGCAGTCACAGGGGCGAGGACTATGGCTACACCTTC. Residues: CASSHRGEDYGYTF.

The chain combines TRBV3-1 (or the pseudogene TRBV3-2) with TRBJ1-6; 8 positions match TRBD1. V was clipped by 6 bases and J by 9 bases; unmatched bases: 7. The CDR3 runs to 14 residues. CDR1 is LGHDT, CDR2 YNNKEL, per germline (reference sequence). The CDR3 DNA is TGTGCCAGCAGACAGACAGGGGTTGGTTCACCCCTCCACTTT. This translates into CASRQTGVGSPLHF.

The V and J genes are TRBV7-9 and TRBJ1-1, with 7 bases matching TRBD1. This CDR3 has 15 residues. Germline values: CDR1 SEHNR, CDR2 FQNEAQ (reference sequence). The ends lost 2 bases at V and 1 base at J; junction bases unmatched: 4. The CDR3 coding sequence is TGTGCCAGCAGCTTAAGGGGGGACAGGAACACTGAAGCTTTCTTT. Translating it yields CASSLRGDRNTEAFF.

The chain links TRBV10-3 to TRBJ2-3; the match to TRBD1 covers 10 bases. This CDR3 spans 15 amino acids. The junction had 6 bases not matched to a gene; V was cut back by 6 bases and J by 3 bases. Germline loops: CDR1 ENHRY, CDR2 SYGVKD. This chain's CDR3 is CAISTDRGRTDTQYF. The CDR3 nucleotides read TGTGCCATCAGCACCGACAGGGGGCGTACAGATACGCAGTATTTT.

This chain uses TRBV15 with TRBJ1-2, with a tentative D call TRBD1 (5 bases). Per germline, CDR1 LNHNV and CDR2 YYDKDF (reference sequence). The CDR3 length is 14 residues. V shed 0 bases and J shed 4 bases, with 9 bases lying between them. The DNA of the CDR3 is TGTGCCACCAGCAGAGACGGGGGTGGCTATGGCTACACCTTC. It specifies CATSRDGGGYGYTF.

The J gene is TRBJ1-1, the V gene TRBV6-5; TRBD1 matches 8 bases. The V gene end was trimmed by 6 bases and the J gene end by 3 bases; junction bases not matched to a gene: 6. The CDR3 has 14 residues. CDR1 MNHEY and CDR2 SVGAGI come from the germline V gene. In DNA, the CDR3 is TGTGCCAGCAGGGACAGGGCGGGCGACACTGAAGCTTTCTTT. Its translation: CASRDRAGDTEAFF.

The chain recombines TRBV6-5 with TRBJ1-1; 7 nucleotides align to TRBD1. J was trimmed by 6 bases and V by 2 bases; bases with no gene match: 9. This CDR3 contains 15 residues. Germline CDR1 MNHEY, CDR2 SVGAGI. The CDR3 loop reads CASSYGPQGQSEAFF. Here the CDR3 DNA reads TGTGCCAGCAGTTACGGTCCACAGGGGCAGTCTGAAGCTTTCTTT.

V gene TRBV29-1 combines with J gene TRBJ2-2, with D hard to call. The V end lost 3 bases, the J end lost 1 base, and 3 bases lay between the germline ends. The germline gives CDR1 SQVTM, CDR2 ANQGSEA. This CDR3 has 12 residues. The CDR3 loop is CSVDLNTGELFF. As DNA, the CDR3 is TGCAGCGTTGATCTGAACACCGGGGAGCTGTTTTTT.

The V gene is TRBV7-2, the J gene TRBJ1-3; D is unclear. Germline values: CDR1 SGHTA, CDR2 FQGNSA. CDR3 length: 16 residues. V lost 0 bases, J lost 0 bases, and 9 bases lay in between. CDR3 DNA: TGTGCCAGCAGCTTAGCGGTACTGAACTCTGGAAACACCATATATTTT. Protein product: CASSLAVLNSGNTIYF. Variable domain in full (rest from reference TRBV7-2 and TRBJ1-3): GAGVSQSPSNKVTEKGKDVELRCDPISGHTALYWYRQSLGQGLEFLIYFQGNSAPDKSGLPSDRFSAERTGGSVSTLTIQRTQQEDSAVYLCASSLAVLNSGNTIYFGEGSWLTVV.

The chain uses TRBV6-5 and TRBJ2-5; D gene unclear. The CDR3 has 14 amino acids. V shed 0 bases and J shed 1 base, with 6 bases lying between them. Germline V gives CDR1 MNHEY, CDR2 SVGAGI. CDR3 sequence (DNA): TGTGCCAGCAGTTACTCGGCCAGCCAAGAGACCCAGTACTTC. Its translation: CASSYSASQETQYF.

V is TRBV29-1 and J is TRBJ2-7; weak D call: TRBD2 (7 bases). Germline CDR1 is SQVTM and CDR2 is ANQGSEA. The germline V and J ends were trimmed by 1 base and 4 bases, with 20 bases remaining between them. The CDR3 contains 16 residues. The CDR3 sequence: CSVEVNWGGHVYEQYF. As DNA, the CDR3 is TGCAGCGTTGAAGTTAATTGGGGGGGGCACGTATACGAGCAGTACTTC.

With respect to this clone: Other nucleotide sequences from this sample produce the same CDR3. CDR3 sequence: CASSEEPSSGNTIYF. The CDR3 DNA reads as TGTGCCAGCAGTGAAGAGCCGAGCTCTGGAAACACCATATATTTT. The chain carries TRBV6-1 and TRBJ1-3; D not resolved. CDR3 size: 15 residues. CDR1 and CDR2 from the germline V gene are MNHNS and SASEGT. The V end lost 1 base, the J end lost 0 bases, and 7 bases lay between the germline ends.

This chain links TRBV9 with TRBJ2-3, with a possible D match to TRBD2 (6 bases). The germline gives CDR1 SGDLS, CDR2 YYNGEE. The V end lost 0 bases, the J end lost 1 base, and 12 bases lay between the germline ends. This CDR3 region has 16 residues. This CDR3 is CASSVAVSGGTDTQYF. The CDR3 coding sequence is TGTGCCAGCAGCGTAGCTGTTAGCGGTGGCACAGATACGCAGTATTTT. The full variable domain, rest sourced from reference TRBV9 and TRBJ2-3, is DSGVTQTPKHLITATGQRVTLRCSPRSGDLSVYWYQQSLDQGLQFLIQYYNGEERAKGNILERFSAQQFPDLHSELNLSSLELGDSALYFCASSVAVSGGTDTQYFGPGTRLTVL.

The chain links TRBV4-1 to TRBJ2-1; 10 bases align to TRBD2. Trimming took 1 base from V and 4 from J; bases not matched to a gene: 10. This CDR3 has 18 residues. Looked up from germline, CDR1 is MGHRA and CDR2 is YSYEKL. CDR3 in amino acids: CASSQVGSSGSRYNEQFF. In DNA, the CDR3 is TGCGCCAGCAGCCAAGTGGGCTCTAGCGGGAGTCGATACAATGAGCAGTTCTTC.

The J gene is TRBJ1-5, the V gene TRBV19; 8 bases fit TRBD1. This CDR3 is built from 15 residues. Germline V gene sequence: CDR1 LNHDA, CDR2 SQIVND (reference sequence). With V trimmed by 3 bases and J by 1 base, 2 bases remained unmatched. DNA for the CDR3: TGTGCCAGTAGTATTACAGGGGGGAGCAATCAGCCCCAGCATTTT. It translates to CASSITGGSNQPQHF. Looking up the rest from reference TRBV19 and TRBJ1-5 gives the full variable domain: DGGITQSPKYLFRKEGQNVTLSCEQNLNHDAMYWYRQDPGQGLRLIYYSQIVNDFQKGDIAEGYSVSREKKESFPLTVTSAQKNPTAFYLCASSITGGSNQPQHFGDGTRLSIL.

The CDR3 region has the DNA TGTGCCAGCAGTCCCACAGGGGGTAAAGAGACCCAGTACTTC. Translating gives CASSPTGGKETQYF. V is TRBV5-4 and J is TRBJ2-5; 8 bases align to TRBD1. The germline CDR1 and CDR2 sequences are SGHNT and YYREEE (reference sequence). The junction had 6 bases not matched to a gene; V was cut back by 5 bases and J by 3 bases. CDR3 length: 14 amino acids.

The V gene is TRBV10-3, the J gene TRBJ1-5, with D unresolved. CDR1 is ENHRY, CDR2 SYGVKD, per germline. The CDR3 contains 12 residues. V lost 5 bases, J lost 6 bases, and 8 bases lay in between. CDR3 nucleotide sequence: TGTGCCATCAGTTCGGAGGGTCAGCCCCAGCATTTT. Protein sequence: CAISSEGQPQHF.

This chain uses TRBV25-1 with TRBJ2-7, with a tentative D call TRBD2 (6 bases). The V end lost 3 bases, the J end lost 3 bases, and 6 bases lay between the germline ends. This CDR3 region has 12 residues. Germline CDR1 and CDR2: MGHDK and SYGVNS. The CDR3 DNA reads TGTGCCAGCAGTGATAGCGGCTACGAGCAGTACTTC. Its protein is CASSDSGYEQYF.

This clone occurred many times. CDR3 residues: CASTQNSGLGEGFSYEQYF. In DNA, the CDR3 is TGTGCCAGCACCCAAAATTCGGGACTAGGGGAAGGGTTCTCCTACGAGCAGTACTTC. The rearrangement joins TRBV7-3 to TRBJ2-7; 8 nucleotides align to TRBD2. V dropped 7 bases and J dropped 0; count of bases not matched to a gene: 20. The CDR3 covers 19 residues. Germline lookup yields CDR1 SGHTA and CDR2 FQGTGA.

CDR3 region: CASSSPGEGDNEQFF. The DNA of the CDR3 is TGTGCCAGCAGTTCCCCCGGGGAGGGCGACAATGAGCAGTTCTTC. The rearrangement uses TRBV28 and TRBJ2-1, with 7 bases matching TRBD2. Trimming at V came to 4 bases and at J to 5 bases, leaving 8 bases not matched to a gene. The CDR3 has 15 amino acids. CDR1 MDHEN and CDR2 SYDVKM come from the germline V gene.

This clone was recorded once. The rearrangement joins TRBV7-2 to TRBJ2-7; the D gene is possibly TRBD1 (6 bases). Trimming pared 4 bases from V and 3 bases from J, leaving 7 bases between. From germline, CDR1 is SGHTA and CDR2 FQGNSA. This CDR3 comprises 12 residues. CDR3 loop: CASSSRGYEQYF. The CDR3 nucleotides are TGTGCCAGCAGCTCCAGGGGCTACGAGCAGTACTTC. Complete variable domain (other parts from reference TRBV7-2 and TRBJ2-7): GAGVSQSPSNKVTEKGKDVELRCDPISGHTALYWYRQSLGQGLEFLIYFQGNSAPDKSGLPSDRFSAERTGGSVSTLTIQRTQQEDSAVYLCASSSRGYEQYFGPGTRLTVT.

This sequence joins TRBV7-3 and TRBJ2-3; 8 bases fit TRBD2. Germline-derived CDR1 and CDR2 are SGHTA and FQGTGA. CDR3 length: 18 amino acids. V lost 1 base, J lost 2 bases, and 11 bases stayed unmatched. This CDR3 reads CASSLNRIGRGVTDTQYF. The CDR3 DNA sequence: TGTGCCAGCAGCTTAAATCGCATCGGGCGGGGGGTCACAGATACGCAGTATTTT.